The present entry profiles one TCR beta chain with its context. Its matching antigen is unknown. The sample comes from a study of blood T cells in healthy people across ages. Study-level results: Any changes in expanded clonotypes were possibly confounded, as donor CMV status remained unknown.

Each sample yielded at least 6 micrograms of PBMC total RNA. Combining a sample-barcoded 5' primer with a J-beta primer mix, a second PCR ran for roughly 6 to 12 cycles. TCRdb independently ran MiXCR on the 5' RACE reads; one entry per CDR3 protein. The table has some 940,000 distinct CDR3 sequences, 25% to 30% seen once; the top ten hold roughly a tenth. Per germline, CDR1 SQVTM and CDR2 ANQGSEA. The trim removed 5 bases at V and 5 bases at J, leaving 3 bases unmatched. This CDR3 spans 12 amino acids. These data are also associated with another study on T cells of mothers and their children.

The sequence was obtained from a woman between 35 and 50 years old in good health. The sequencing input was blood. V is TRBV29-1 and J is TRBJ1-1; TRBD1 aligns across 9 bases. The CDR3 coding sequence is TGCAGCGTTCGAGGGACAGGGACTGAAGCTTTCTTT. Translating it yields CSVRGTGTEAFF.